Each of the 6 T cell receptor beta chains below was sequenced from the same sample in a study of tissue T cells after allogeneic stem cell transplantation. Time point here: mouse harvest day 7 after allogeneic transplant. Mouse grafts combined 10^7 T-cell-depleted bone marrow cells with 10^6 splenic CD5+ T cells. Measured with immunoSEQ multiplex PCR; TCRdb has only the in-frame clones, and not every one. The table has roughly 4,800 clones, approximately 50% seen once; the top ten hold more than 6.5%. Specimen: gut tissue. The source is a female BALB/c mouse given C57BL/6 T cells with graft-versus-host disease after an allogeneic hematopoietic cell transplant.

This clone was seen a few times. Genes here carry mouse names. CDR3 loop: CASSPRQYEQYF. CDR3 bases read: TGTGCCAGCAGTCCTCGACAGTATGAACAGTAC. The chain couples TRBV26 to TRBJ2-7; D is perhaps TRBD1 (5 bases). The read ends 1 residue shy of where the CDR3 ends; the end is completed using the germline J gene. Germline V lookup: CDR1 KGHPV, CDR2 FQNQEV (reference sequence). The CDR3 contains 12 residues. V was trimmed by 4 bases and J by 4 bases, leaving 8 bases between them.

In its sample, this clone ranks as large. Gene names and germline match the mouse. The missing CDR3 end, 1 residue past where the read stops, is filled in from the germline J gene. The V call is TRBV16, the J call TRBJ1-5; D not certain. Germline assignment: CDR1 SGHSA and CDR2 FRNQAP. Trimming left V 0 bases short and J 0 bases short, with 3 bases between. The CDR3 length is 14 residues. The CDR3 spells CASSLDHNNQAPLF. The covered CDR3 bases are TGTGCAAGCAGCTTAGACCATAACAACCAGGCTCCGCTT. Full variable domain (remainder filled in from reference TRBV16 and TRBJ1-5): NAGVIQTPRHKVTGKGQEATLWCEPISGHSAVFWYRQTIVQGLEFLTYFRNQAPIDDSGMPKERFSAQMPNQSHSTLKIQSTQPQDSAVYLCASSLDHNNQAPLFGEGTRLSVL.

As for this clone: Mouse gene names apply. Coverage ceases 1 residue before the CDR3 finishes, and the germline J gene fills in the end. The chain carries TRBV23 and TRBJ1-1; the table assigns TRBD1, which was not confirmed against the DNA. Germline assignment: CDR1 KGHTA and CDR2 FQNQQP. This CDR3 comprises 13 residues. CDR3 DNA, as far as it was read: TGCTCCAGCAGTTCTCGACAAAACACAGAAGTCTTC. Translating it yields CSSSSRQNTEVF. The CDR3 as a whole reads CSSSSRQNTEVFF. The full variable domain, in which reference TRBV23 and TRBJ1-1 provide the parts outside the CDR3, is DAAVTQKPRYLIKMKGQEAEMKCIPEKGHTAVFWYQQKQSKELKFLIYFQNQQPLDQIDMVKERFSAVCPSSSLCSLGIRTCEAEDSALYLCSSSSRQNTEVFFGKGTRLTVV.

This clone was picked up a small number of times. Each gene name is a mouse one. The read stops 1 residue short of the end of the CDR3; the missing end is completed from the germline J gene. The genes are TRBV13-1 and TRBJ1-2; TRBD1 might be the D (5 bases). V lost 2 bases, J lost 4 bases, and 6 bases lay in between. Per germline, CDR1 NSHNY and CDR2 SYGAGN. The CDR3 has 12 amino acids. The DNA read from the CDR3 is TGTGCCAGCAGTGAAAGGGGCTCCGACTACACC. This codes for CASSERGSDYT. The entire CDR3 protein is CASSERGSDYTF.

This clone appeared a few times. The gene symbols are mouse symbols. The CDR3 region is CTCSEGQNTEVFF. The CDR3 DNA, read in part, is TGCACCTGCAGTGAGGGGCAGAACACAGAAGTCTTC. The chain has TRBV1 and TRBJ1-1; D may be TRBD1 (5 bases). Read data end 1 residue before the CDR3 end; the end is taken from the germline J gene. Trimming cost V 4 bases and J 0 bases, with 6 bases left between them. CDR1 is NSQYPW, CDR2 LRSPGD, per germline (reference sequence). The CDR3 is made up of 13 amino acids.

A note on this clone: These gene names are mouse names. The observed sequence ends 1 residue before the CDR3 terminus, with the missing tail filled in from the germline J gene. The gene calls are TRBV19 and TRBJ1-1; no clear D. Trimming shortened V by 4 bases and J by 0 bases, and 10 bases separated the two germline ends. The CDR3 is 14 amino acids. Germline lookup yields CDR1 FNHDT and CDR2 SITEND (reference sequence). CDR3 sequence: CASSPRIANTEVFF. The covered CDR3 bases are TGTGCCAGCAGTCCCCGCATTGCAAACACAGAAGTCTTC. Variable domain in full (rest from reference TRBV19 and TRBJ1-1): GGIITQTPKFLIGQEGQKLTLKCQQNFNHDTMYWYRQDSGKGLRLIYYSITENDLQKGDLSEGYDASREKKSSFSLTVTSAQKNEMAVFLCASSPRIANTEVFFGKGTRLTVV.